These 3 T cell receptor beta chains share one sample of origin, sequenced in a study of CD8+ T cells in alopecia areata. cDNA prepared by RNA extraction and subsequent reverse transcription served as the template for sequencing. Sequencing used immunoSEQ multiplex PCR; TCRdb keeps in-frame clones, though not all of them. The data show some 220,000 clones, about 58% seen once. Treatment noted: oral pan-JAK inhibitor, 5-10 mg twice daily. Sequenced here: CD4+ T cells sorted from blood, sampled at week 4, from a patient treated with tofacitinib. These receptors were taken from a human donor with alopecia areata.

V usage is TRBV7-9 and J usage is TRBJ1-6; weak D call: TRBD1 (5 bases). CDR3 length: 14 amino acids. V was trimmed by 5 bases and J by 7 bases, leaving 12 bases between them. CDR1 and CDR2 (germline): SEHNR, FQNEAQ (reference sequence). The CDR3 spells CASSPLRGNSPLHF. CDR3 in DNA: TGTGCCAGCAGCCCCCTACGGGGGAATTCACCCCTCCACTTT.

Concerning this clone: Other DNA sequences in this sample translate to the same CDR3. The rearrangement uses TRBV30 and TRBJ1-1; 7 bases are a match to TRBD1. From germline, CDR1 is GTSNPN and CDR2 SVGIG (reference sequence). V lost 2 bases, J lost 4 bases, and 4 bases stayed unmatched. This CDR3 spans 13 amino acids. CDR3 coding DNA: TGTGCCTGGAGTCGACAGGGCGGCACTGAAGCTTTCTTT. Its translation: CAWSRQGGTEAFF.

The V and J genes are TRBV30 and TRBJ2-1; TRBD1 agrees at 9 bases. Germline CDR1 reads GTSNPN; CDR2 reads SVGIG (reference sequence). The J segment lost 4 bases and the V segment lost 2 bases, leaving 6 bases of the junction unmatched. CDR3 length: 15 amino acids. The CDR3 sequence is CAWSRRGQGYNEQFF. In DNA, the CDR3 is TGTGCCTGGAGTCGTAGAGGACAGGGGTACAATGAGCAGTTCTTC.